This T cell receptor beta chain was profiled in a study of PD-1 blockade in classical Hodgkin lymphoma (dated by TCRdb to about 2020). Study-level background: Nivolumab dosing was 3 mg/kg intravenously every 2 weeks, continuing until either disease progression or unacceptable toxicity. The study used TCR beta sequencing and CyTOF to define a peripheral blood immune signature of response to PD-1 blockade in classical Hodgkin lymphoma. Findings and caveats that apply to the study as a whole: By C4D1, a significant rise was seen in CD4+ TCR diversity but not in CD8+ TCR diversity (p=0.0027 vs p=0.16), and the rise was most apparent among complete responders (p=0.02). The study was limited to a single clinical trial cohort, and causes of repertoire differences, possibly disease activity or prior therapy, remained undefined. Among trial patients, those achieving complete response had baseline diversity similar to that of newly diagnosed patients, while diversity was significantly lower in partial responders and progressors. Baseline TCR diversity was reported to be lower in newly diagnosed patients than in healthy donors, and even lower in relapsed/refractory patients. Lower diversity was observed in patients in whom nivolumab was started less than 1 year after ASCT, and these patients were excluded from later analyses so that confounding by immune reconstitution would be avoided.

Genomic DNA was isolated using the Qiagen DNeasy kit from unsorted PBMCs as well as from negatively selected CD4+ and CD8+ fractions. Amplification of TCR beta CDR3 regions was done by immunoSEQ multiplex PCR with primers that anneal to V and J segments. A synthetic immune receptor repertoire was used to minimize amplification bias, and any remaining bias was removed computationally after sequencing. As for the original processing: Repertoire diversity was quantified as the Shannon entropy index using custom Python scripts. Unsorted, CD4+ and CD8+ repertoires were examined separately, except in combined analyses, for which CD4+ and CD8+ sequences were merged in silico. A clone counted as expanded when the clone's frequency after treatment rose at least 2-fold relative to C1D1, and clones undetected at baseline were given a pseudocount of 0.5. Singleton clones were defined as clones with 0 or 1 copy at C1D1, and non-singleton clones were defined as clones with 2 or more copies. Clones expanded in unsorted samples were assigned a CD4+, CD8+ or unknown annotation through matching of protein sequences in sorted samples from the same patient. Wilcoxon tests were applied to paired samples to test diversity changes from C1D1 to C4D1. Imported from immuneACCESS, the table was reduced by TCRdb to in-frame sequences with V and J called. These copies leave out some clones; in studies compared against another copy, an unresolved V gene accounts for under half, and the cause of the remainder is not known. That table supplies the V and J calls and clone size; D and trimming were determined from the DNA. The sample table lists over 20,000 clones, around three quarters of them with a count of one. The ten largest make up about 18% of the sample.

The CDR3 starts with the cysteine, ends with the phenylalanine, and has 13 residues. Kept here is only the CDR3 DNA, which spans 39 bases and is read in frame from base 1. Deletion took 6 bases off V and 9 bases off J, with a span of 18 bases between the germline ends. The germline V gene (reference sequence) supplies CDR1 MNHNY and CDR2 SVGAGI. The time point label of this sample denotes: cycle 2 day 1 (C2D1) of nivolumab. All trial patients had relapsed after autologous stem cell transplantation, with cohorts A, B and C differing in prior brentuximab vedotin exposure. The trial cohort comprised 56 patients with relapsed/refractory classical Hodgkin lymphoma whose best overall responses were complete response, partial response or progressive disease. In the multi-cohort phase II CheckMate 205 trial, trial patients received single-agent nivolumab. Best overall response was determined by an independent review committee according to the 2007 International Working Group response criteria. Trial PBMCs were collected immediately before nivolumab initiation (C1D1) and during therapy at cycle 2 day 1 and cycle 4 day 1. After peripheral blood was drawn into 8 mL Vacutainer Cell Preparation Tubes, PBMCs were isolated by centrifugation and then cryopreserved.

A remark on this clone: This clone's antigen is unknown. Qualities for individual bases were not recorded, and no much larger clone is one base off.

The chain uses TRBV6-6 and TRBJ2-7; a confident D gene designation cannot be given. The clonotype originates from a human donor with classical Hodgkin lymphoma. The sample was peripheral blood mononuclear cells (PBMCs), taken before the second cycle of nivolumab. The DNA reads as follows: TGTGCCAGCAGGGCCTCTGAGGCGAAATGGCAGTACTTC. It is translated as CASRASEAKWQYF.